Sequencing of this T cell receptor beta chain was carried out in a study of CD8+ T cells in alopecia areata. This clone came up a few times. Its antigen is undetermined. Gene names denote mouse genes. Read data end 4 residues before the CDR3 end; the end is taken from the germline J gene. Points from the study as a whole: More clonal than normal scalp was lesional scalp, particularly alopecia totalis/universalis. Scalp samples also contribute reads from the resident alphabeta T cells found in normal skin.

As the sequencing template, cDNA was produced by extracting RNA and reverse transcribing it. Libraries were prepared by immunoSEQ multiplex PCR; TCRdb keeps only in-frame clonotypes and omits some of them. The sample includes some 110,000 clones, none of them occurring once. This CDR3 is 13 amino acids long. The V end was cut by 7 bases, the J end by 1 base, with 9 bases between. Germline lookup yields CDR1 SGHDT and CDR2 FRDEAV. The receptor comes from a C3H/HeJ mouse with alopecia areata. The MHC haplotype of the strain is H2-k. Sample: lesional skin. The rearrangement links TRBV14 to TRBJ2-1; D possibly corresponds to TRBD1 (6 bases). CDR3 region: CASQGQNYAEQFF. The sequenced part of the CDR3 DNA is TGTGCCAGCCAGGGACAAAACTATGCT.